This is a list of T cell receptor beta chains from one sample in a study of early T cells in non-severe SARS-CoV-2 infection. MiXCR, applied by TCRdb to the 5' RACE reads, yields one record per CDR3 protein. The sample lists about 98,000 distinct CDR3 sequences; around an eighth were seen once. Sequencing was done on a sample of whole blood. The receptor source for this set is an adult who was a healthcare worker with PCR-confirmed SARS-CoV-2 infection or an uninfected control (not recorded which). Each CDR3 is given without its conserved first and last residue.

cdr3_aa: AARRDLSSYNEQF
cdr3_length: 13
v_call: TRBV10-3

cdr3_aa: ASSQTGTVNGYT
cdr3_length: 12
v_call: TRBV3-1

cdr3_aa: ASRASDREQY
cdr3_length: 10
v_call: TRBV5-1

cdr3_aa: ASSFRRVGTEAF
cdr3_length: 12
v_call: TRBV12-3/TRBV12-4

cdr3_aa: ASLHGGNTGELF
cdr3_length: 12
v_call: TRBV2

cdr3_aa: ASSLQGYYGYT
cdr3_length: 11
v_call: TRBV5-4

cdr3_aa: ASSPVREANYGYT
cdr3_length: 13
v_call: TRBV18

cdr3_aa: ASSSTGGAETQY
cdr3_length: 12
v_call: TRBV12-3/TRBV12-4

cdr3_aa: ASTQGAGTEAF
cdr3_length: 11
v_call: TRBV18

cdr3_aa: AWSLEGGYT
cdr3_length: 9
v_call: TRBV30

cdr3_aa: ASSAEQGADTEAF
cdr3_length: 13
v_call: TRBV27

cdr3_aa: SVITGQRLSNYGYT
cdr3_length: 14
v_call: TRBV29-1

cdr3_aa: ASSPFTAGETQY
cdr3_length: 12
v_call: TRBV11-2

cdr3_aa: ASSRDRGMEQY
cdr3_length: 11
v_call: TRBV5-8

cdr3_aa: SAGEPNTGELF
cdr3_length: 11
v_call: TRBV29-1

cdr3_aa: ASSQSGTGITEQF
cdr3_length: 13
v_call: TRBV4-1

cdr3_aa: ASSDAQGRTEQF
cdr3_length: 12
v_call: TRBV2

cdr3_aa: SAPHPYRANTGELF
cdr3_length: 14
v_call: TRBV20-1

cdr3_aa: ASSRRTSGSGTDTQY
cdr3_length: 15
v_call: TRBV5-1

cdr3_aa: ASSRRSDGVRAF
cdr3_length: 12
v_call: TRBV3-1

cdr3_aa: ASTLGYNEKLF
cdr3_length: 11
v_call: TRBV12-3/TRBV12-4

cdr3_aa: ASSQVRGTAYTGELF
cdr3_length: 15
v_call: TRBV3-1

cdr3_aa: ASSSESSGRRNNEQF
cdr3_length: 15
v_call: TRBV5-4

cdr3_aa: ASSLVQNGDGYT
cdr3_length: 12
v_call: TRBV5-1

cdr3_aa: ASREEGANGELF
cdr3_length: 12
v_call: TRBV2

cdr3_aa: AIPGLRGNEQF
cdr3_length: 11
v_call: TRBV2

cdr3_aa: ASSRQGLNTEAF
cdr3_length: 12
v_call: TRBV12-3/TRBV12-4

cdr3_aa: ASSLGEREYTDTQY
cdr3_length: 14
v_call: TRBV11-2

cdr3_aa: ASSPRQGVIRETQY
cdr3_length: 14
v_call: TRBV9

cdr3_aa: ASSPPNPRMQY
cdr3_length: 11
v_call: TRBV18

cdr3_aa: ATSRGSYEQY
cdr3_length: 10
v_call: TRBV15

cdr3_aa: ASSQGNEDEQF
cdr3_length: 11
v_call: TRBV4-1

cdr3_aa: ASSESSGLGEQF
cdr3_length: 12
v_call: TRBV10-2

cdr3_aa: ASRTTGRHGELF
cdr3_length: 12
v_call: TRBV6-1

cdr3_aa: ASSQEAGLSYEQY
cdr3_length: 13
v_call: TRBV3-1

cdr3_aa: ASSATGWNSPLH
cdr3_length: 12
v_call: TRBV11-1

cdr3_aa: ASSQVEGLGNTEAF
cdr3_length: 14
v_call: TRBV4-2

cdr3_aa: ASSPARDGGGPLH
cdr3_length: 13
v_call: TRBV12-3/TRBV12-4

cdr3_aa: ASSLAGLAEVQETQY
cdr3_length: 15
v_call: TRBV7-6

cdr3_aa: ASSGRGSY
cdr3_length: 8
v_call: TRBV2

cdr3_aa: ASSLGPHQPQH
cdr3_length: 11
v_call: TRBV27

cdr3_aa: ASSPWGGSSGNTIY
cdr3_length: 14
v_call: TRBV11-2

cdr3_aa: ASGWSSYEQY
cdr3_length: 10
v_call: TRBV28

cdr3_aa: ASSLGAMGVNTEAF
cdr3_length: 14
v_call: TRBV5-1

cdr3_aa: ASSPITTRRSYNEQF
cdr3_length: 15
v_call: TRBV7-9

cdr3_aa: ASSLGSEWPYNEQF
cdr3_length: 14
v_call: TRBV7-9

cdr3_aa: ATPGLATGELF
cdr3_length: 11
v_call: TRBV28

cdr3_aa: ASSPRTSGQSSYEQY
cdr3_length: 15
v_call: TRBV11-2

cdr3_aa: SAGGVSTSGTYNEQF
cdr3_length: 15
v_call: TRBV20-1

cdr3_aa: ASSYGQNYGYT
cdr3_length: 11
v_call: TRBV6-6

cdr3_aa: ASSHPDRGEETQY
cdr3_length: 13
v_call: TRBV3-1

cdr3_aa: SVSGIGNIQY
cdr3_length: 10
v_call: TRBV29-1